This entry lists 2 T cell receptor beta chains sequenced from one sample in a study of T cell repertoires in cytomegalovirus infection. TCRdb independently ran MiXCR on the reads; one entry per CDR3 protein. The table records 900,000 to 950,000 distinct CDR3 sequences, around 30% of them present only once. Antigens for these TCRs are unknown. The specimen comprised cultured CD8+ T cells from PBMCs, sampled from culture after CMV antigen stimulation. The origin of the receptors is a human donor in good health (CMV status not recorded). Some clones in this sample may be carry-over from other donors' samples.

This clonotype was counted many times. CDR3 nucleotides: TGTGCCAGCAGCACCACAGGGCCCACTGAAGCTTTCTTT. Protein product: CASSTTGPTEAFF. The chain combines TRBV7-6 with TRBJ1-1; possible D gene TRBD1, 6 bases. CDR1 is SGHVS, CDR2 FNYEAQ, per germline. The V and J ends lost 5 bases and 4 bases respectively, with 11 bases between them. This CDR3 has 13 residues. The full variable domain, in which reference TRBV7-6 and TRBJ1-1 provide the parts outside the CDR3, is GAGVSQSPRYKVTKRGQDVALRCDPISGHVSLYWYRQALGQGPEFLTYFNYEAQQDKSGLPNDRFSAERPEGSISTLTIQRTEQRDSAMYRCASSTTGPTEAFFGQGTRLTVV.

The chain is built from TRBV5-5 and TRBJ2-1; D ambiguous. The length of the CDR3 is 15 residues. Trimming took 0 bases from V and 1 from J, leaving 8 bases between them. Germline V lookup: CDR1 SGHKS, CDR2 YYEKEE (reference sequence). The CDR3: CASSLVLHSYNEQFF. The CDR3 DNA follows: TGTGCCAGCAGCTTGGTACTCCATTCCTACAATGAGCAGTTCTTC. Filled out from reference TRBV5-5 and TRBJ2-1, the complete variable domain reads DAGVTQSPTHLIKTRGQQVTLRCSPISGHKSVSWYQQVLGQGPQFIFQYYEKEERGRGNFPDRFSARQFPNYSSELNVNALLLGDSALYLCASSLVLHSYNEQFFGPGTRLTVL.